A selection of T cell receptor beta chains follows, all from one sample in a study of PD-L1 blockade in urothelial cancer. Data came from immunoSEQ multiplex PCR; TCRdb stores just in-frame clones and leaves some out. The sample yields approximately 100,000 clones, approximately 88% seen once. Specimen: PBMCs, collected around atezolizumab (anti-PD-L1) treatment. These TCRs come from an elderly woman with urothelial cancer. The CDR3 runs from the conserved cysteine through the conserved F or W. The D gene is left open where the match is weak. Size tells how often a clone was seen (once, few, many) or the class of an expanded clone, and some rows leave it out.

j_call,d_call,v_call,clone_size,cdr3_nt,cdr3_aa
TRBJ2-1,TRBD1,TRBV5-1,.,TGCGCCAGCAGCCCCACACCCGGGACAGGGGGCTTCAATGAGCAGTTCTTC,CASSPTPGTGGFNEQFF
TRBJ2-1,TRBD2,TRBV7-6,.,TGTGCCAGCAGCTTAAGCCCAGCGGGAGCGAATGAGCAGTTCTTC,CASSLSPAGANEQFF
TRBJ1-1,TRBD1,TRBV13,.,TGTGCCAGCAGGTCACAGGGGAGCCCTGAAGCTTTCTTT,CASRSQGSPEAFF
TRBJ1-2,.,TRBV7-8,once,TGTGCCAGCAGCTTAGCGGCCGGGTCTAACTATGGCTACACCTTC,CASSLAAGSNYGYTF
TRBJ2-7,.,TRBV7-7,few,TGTGCCAGCAGCTCCCAACAGGGTTGGGAGCAGTACTTC,CASSSQQGWEQYF
TRBJ2-4,.,TRBV27,.,TGTGCCAGCAGTTCTGGACCAACGGGGGGCAAATCGGCCAAAAACATTCAGTACTTC,CASSSGPTGGKSAKNIQYF
TRBJ1-1,TRBD1,TRBV9,few,TGTGCCAGCAGCCCCGGGACAGGGCACGAAGCTTTCTTT,CASSPGTGHEAFF
TRBJ2-2,.,TRBV6-5,.,TGTGCCAGCAGTTTTCCCACCGGGACGAACACCGGGGAGCTGTTTTTT,CASSFPTGTNTGELFF
TRBJ1-1,TRBD1,TRBV4-2,once,TGTGCCAGCAGCCAACCTGGACAGGAAAGGAACACTGAAGCTTTCTTT,CASSQPGQERNTEAFF
TRBJ2-2,TRBD2,TRBV7-3,.,TGTGCCAGCAGCTTAAACCCCATGACTAGCGGGTCCACCGGGGAGCTGTTTTTT,CASSLNPMTSGSTGELFF
TRBJ2-5,.,TRBV25-1,.,TGTGCCAGCAGTTTCCGAGGTAGTTGGGAGACCCAGTACTTC,CASSFRGSWETQYF
TRBJ2-1,TRBD2,TRBV11-3,.,TGTGCCAGCAGCTTAGGAGTCACTAGCGGGATAGGCGATGAGCAGTTCTTC,CASSLGVTSGIGDEQFF
TRBJ2-3,.,TRBV6-1,.,TGTGCCAGCAGTGATTGGGGCCTGGGGCAGTATTTT,CASSDWGLGQYF
TRBJ1-4,TRBD1,TRBV5-1,.,TGCGCCAGCAGCTGGGACGGGACAGGGGATGAAAAACTGTTTTTT,CASSWDGTGDEKLFF
TRBJ2-1,.,TRBV9,.,TGTGCCAGCAGCGTAGGGAGCTCCTACAATGAGCAGTTCTTC,CASSVGSSYNEQFF
TRBJ2-7,.,TRBV5-1,.,TGCGCCAGCAGCTTGGATGGGACTCCCTACGAGCAGTACTTC,CASSLDGTPYEQYF
TRBJ1-1,TRBD1,TRBV5-4,.,TGTGCCAGCAGCTCCGGACAGGGGAACACTGAAGCTTTCTTT,CASSSGQGNTEAFF
TRBJ1-2,TRBD1,TRBV5-1,.,TGCGCCAGCAGCTTGGATGGGCAGGGGGTTGGCTACACCTTC,CASSLDGQGVGYTF
TRBJ2-5,.,TRBV9,.,TGTGCCAGCAGCGTAGTTGGAGAGGGCGGAGAGACCCAGTACTTC,CASSVVGEGGETQYF
TRBJ2-2,.,TRBV9,.,TGTGCCAGCAGCGTTAGCATGACCGGGGAGCTGTTTTTT,CASSVSMTGELFF
TRBJ2-1,TRBD2,TRBV7-3,few,TGTGCCAGCAGCTTATCCCCCTCTAGCGGAAGCTCCTACAATGAGCAGTTCTTC,CASSLSPSSGSSYNEQFF
TRBJ2-7,.,TRBV5-1,.,TGCGCCAGCAGCTTGGGGCTGGGACAATCCTACGAGCAGTACTTC,CASSLGLGQSYEQYF
TRBJ2-1,TRBD2,TRBV29-1,.,TGCAGCGTTGACCCCGGACTAGCGGGAGGTGAGCAGTTCTTC,CSVDPGLAGGEQFF
TRBJ2-3,TRBD1,TRBV7-3,.,TGTGCCAGCAGCTTCCAGACAGGGGGCGGTACAGATACGCAGTATTTT,CASSFQTGGGTDTQYF
TRBJ2-5,.,TRBV19,.,TGTGCCACTACTACCGGCGCCCAGGAGACCCAGTACTTC,CATTTGAQETQYF
TRBJ1-3,TRBD1,TRBV7-2,.,TGTGCCAGCAGCCGGGACAGGCACTCTGGAAACACCATATATTTT,CASSRDRHSGNTIYF
TRBJ2-2,TRBD1,TRBV18,.,TGTGCCAGCTCATACCGGGACAGGGGCTTCACCGGGGAGCTGTTTTTT,CASSYRDRGFTGELFF
TRBJ2-2,.,TRBV6-5,.,TGTGCCAGCAGTTTACAGGGCCAGGACACCGGGGAGCTGTTTTTT,CASSLQGQDTGELFF
TRBJ1-2,.,TRBV27,.,TGTGCCAGCAGTTTTGCCCGCGTCCCGGATGGCTACACCTTC,CASSFARVPDGYTF
TRBJ2-5,TRBD2,TRBV6-5,.,TGTGCCAGCAGTTACGGTTCTAGCGGAGGGGAAGAGACCCAGTACTTC,CASSYGSSGGEETQYF
TRBJ2-1,TRBD1,TRBV19,once,TGTGCCAGTATTCAAGGGACAGGGGGCAATGAGCAGTTCTTC,CASIQGTGGNEQFF
TRBJ2-2,.,TRBV19,.,TGTGCCAGTAGTGCGGGGAGGAGACGGATGGACACCGGGGAGCTGTTTTTT,CASSAGRRRMDTGELFF
TRBJ1-5,.,TRBV7-9,.,TGTGCCAGCAGGATTGGTCACTCAGGGCCCCAGCATTTT,CASRIGHSGPQHF
TRBJ2-2,.,TRBV28,.,TGTGCCAGCAGGTCCCGCGGGGCTGGAACCGGGGAGCTGTTTTTT,CASRSRGAGTGELFF
TRBJ2-7,TRBD2,TRBV28,.,TGTGCCAGCAGACTAGCGGGCCTCTCCTACGAGCAGTACTTC,CASRLAGLSYEQYF
TRBJ2-6,TRBD1,TRBV28,.,TGTGCCAGCCCTGGACAGGGGGACTCTGGGGCCAACGTCCTGACTTTC,CASPGQGDSGANVLTF
TRBJ2-3,TRBD2,TRBV30,.,TGTGCCTGGAGTGTACTAGCGAGAGGCACAGATACGCAGTATTTT,CAWSVLARGTDTQYF
TRBJ1-2,TRBD1,TRBV4-2,few,TGTGCCAGCAGCCAAGAAAACTTCAGGACAGGGAGGGACTATGGCTACACCTTC,CASSQENFRTGRDYGYTF
TRBJ2-3,.,TRBV5-6,.,TGTGCCAGCAGCTCAGCCCAGGGTACCCTCCCAGATACGCAGTATTTT,CASSSAQGTLPDTQYF
TRBJ2-6,.,TRBV30,.,TGTGCCTGCTCTGGGGGGTCTGGGGCCAACGTCCTGACTTTC,CACSGGSGANVLTF
TRBJ1-5,.,TRBV30,.,TGTGCCTGGAGTTCTCGGCAGGGCGTTGGAAACAATCAGCCCCAGCATTTT,CAWSSRQGVGNNQPQHF
TRBJ1-4,.,TRBV7-9,.,TGTGCCAGCAGCTTAGGCCAGGGTAGGGAAAAACTGTTTTTT,CASSLGQGREKLFF
TRBJ2-7,TRBD2,TRBV4-1,.,TGCGCCAGCAGCCAAGAAGGACTAGCGGGGAATTACGAGCAGTACTTC,CASSQEGLAGNYEQYF
TRBJ2-7,.,TRBV19,.,TGTGCCAGTAGTATGGGGGCCGAAGTCTACGAGCAGTACTTC,CASSMGAEVYEQYF
TRBJ2-2,TRBD2,TRBV9,.,TGTGCCAGCAGCGTAGGAAGCGGGACGAACACCGGGGAGCTGTTTTTT,CASSVGSGTNTGELFF
TRBJ1-2,.,TRBV15,.,TGTGCCACCAGCCGGGGAAGGGTTAACTATGGCTACACCTTC,CATSRGRVNYGYTF
TRBJ2-1,TRBD1,TRBV5-4,.,TGTGCCAGCAGCCCGGAGGCAGGGGGCGGGAATGAGCAGTTCTTC,CASSPEAGGGNEQFF
TRBJ2-5,TRBD2,TRBV19,.,TGTGCCAGTAGTATCGGGGAGGGCGGGGAGACCCAGTACTTC,CASSIGEGGETQYF
TRBJ1-5,.,TRBV7-2,.,TGTGCCAGCAGCCCTGGGGGGAATAGCAATCAGCCCCAGCATTTT,CASSPGGNSNQPQHF
TRBJ1-5,.,TRBV29-1,few,TGCAGCGTTGAGGGCAGGGAGGGTCAGCCCCAGCATTTT,CSVEGREGQPQHF
TRBJ2-5,.,TRBV7-9,.,TGTGCCAGCAGCTTAGATACTATCCAAGAGACCCAGTACTTC,CASSLDTIQETQYF
TRBJ1-2,.,TRBV19,.,TGTGCCAGTAGTCCGACAGACAATAGTGGCTACACCTTC,CASSPTDNSGYTF
TRBJ1-1,.,TRBV19,.,TGTGCCAGTAGTATCAGGAGGGGAGCGGTGAACACTGAAGCTTTCTTT,CASSIRRGAVNTEAFF
TRBJ2-7,.,TRBV19,.,TGTGCCAGTAGATCAGGCTACGAGCAGTACTTC,CASRSGYEQYF
TRBJ2-1,TRBD2,TRBV7-9,.,TGTGCCAGCAGCCCCCTTAGCGGGAGGGCGTATGAGCAGTTCTTC,CASSPLSGRAYEQFF
TRBJ2-1,.,TRBV9,.,TGTGCCAGCAGCGTAGAATGGAGTTCCTACAATGAGCAGTTCTTC,CASSVEWSSYNEQFF
TRBJ2-2,.,TRBV9,.,TGTGCCAGCAGCCCTTTGGAGGGCCCCACCGGGGAGCTGTTTTTT,CASSPLEGPTGELFF